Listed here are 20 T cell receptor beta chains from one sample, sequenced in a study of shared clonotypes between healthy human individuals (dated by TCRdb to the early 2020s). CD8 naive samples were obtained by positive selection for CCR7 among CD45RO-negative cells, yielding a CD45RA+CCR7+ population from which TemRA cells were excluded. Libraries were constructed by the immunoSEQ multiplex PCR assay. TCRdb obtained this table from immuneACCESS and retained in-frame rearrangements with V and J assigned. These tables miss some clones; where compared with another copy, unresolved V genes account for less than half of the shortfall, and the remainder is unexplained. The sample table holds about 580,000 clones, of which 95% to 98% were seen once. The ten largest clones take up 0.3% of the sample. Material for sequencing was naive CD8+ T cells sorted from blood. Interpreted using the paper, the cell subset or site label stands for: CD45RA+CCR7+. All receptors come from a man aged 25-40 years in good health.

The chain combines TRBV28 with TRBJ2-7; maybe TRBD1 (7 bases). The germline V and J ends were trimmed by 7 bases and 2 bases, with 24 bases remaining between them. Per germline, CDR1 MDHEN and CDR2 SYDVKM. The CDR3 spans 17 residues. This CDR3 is CASTARGEQRLTYEQYF. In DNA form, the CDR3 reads TGTGCCAGCACCGCCAGGGGGGAACAGCGGCTAACCTACGAGCAGTACTTC.

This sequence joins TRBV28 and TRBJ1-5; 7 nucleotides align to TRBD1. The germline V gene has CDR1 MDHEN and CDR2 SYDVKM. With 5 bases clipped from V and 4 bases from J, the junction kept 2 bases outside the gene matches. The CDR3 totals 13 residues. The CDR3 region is CASSRQGNQPQHF. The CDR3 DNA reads TGTGCCAGCAGTCGACAGGGTAATCAGCCCCAGCATTTT.

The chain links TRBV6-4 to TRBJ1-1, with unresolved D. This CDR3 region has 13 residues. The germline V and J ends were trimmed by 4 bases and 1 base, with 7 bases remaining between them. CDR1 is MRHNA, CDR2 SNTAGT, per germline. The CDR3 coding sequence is TGTGCCAGCAGTGCGGAGTCGAACACTGAAGCTTTCTTT. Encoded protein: CASSAESNTEAFF.

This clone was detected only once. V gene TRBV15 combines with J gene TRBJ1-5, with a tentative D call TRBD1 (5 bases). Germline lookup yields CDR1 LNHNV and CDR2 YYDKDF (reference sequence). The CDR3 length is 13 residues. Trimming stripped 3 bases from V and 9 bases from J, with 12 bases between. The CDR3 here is CATSRVRTRPQHF. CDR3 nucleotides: TGTGCCACCAGCAGGGTACGGACACGGCCCCAGCATTTT.

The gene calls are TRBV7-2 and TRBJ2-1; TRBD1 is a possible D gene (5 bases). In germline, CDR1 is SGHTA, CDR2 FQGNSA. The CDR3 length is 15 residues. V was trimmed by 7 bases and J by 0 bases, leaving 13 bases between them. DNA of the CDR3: TGTGCCAGCAAGACAGCCCTAAGCTCCTACAATGAGCAGTTCTTC. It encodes CASKTALSSYNEQFF.

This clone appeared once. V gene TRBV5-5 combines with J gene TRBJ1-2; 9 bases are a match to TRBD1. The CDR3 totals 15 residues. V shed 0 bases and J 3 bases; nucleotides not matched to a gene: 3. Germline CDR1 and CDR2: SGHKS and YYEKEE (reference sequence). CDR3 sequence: CASSLGDREDYGYTF. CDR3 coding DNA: TGTGCCAGCAGCTTGGGGGACAGGGAGGACTATGGCTACACCTTC. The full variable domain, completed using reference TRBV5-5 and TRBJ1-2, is DAGVTQSPTHLIKTRGQQVTLRCSPISGHKSVSWYQQVLGQGPQFIFQYYEKEERGRGNFPDRFSARQFPNYSSELNVNALLLGDSALYLCASSLGDREDYGYTFGSGTRLTVV.

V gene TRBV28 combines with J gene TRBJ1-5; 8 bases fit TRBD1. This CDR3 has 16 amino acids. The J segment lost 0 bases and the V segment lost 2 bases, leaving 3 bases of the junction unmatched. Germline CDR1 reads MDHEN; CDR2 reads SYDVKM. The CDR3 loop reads CASSLGQGYSNQPQHF. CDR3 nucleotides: TGTGCCAGCAGTTTAGGACAGGGCTATAGCAATCAGCCCCAGCATTTT.

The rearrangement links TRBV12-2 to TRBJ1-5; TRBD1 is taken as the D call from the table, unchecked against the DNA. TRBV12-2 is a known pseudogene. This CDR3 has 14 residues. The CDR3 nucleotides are TGTGCAAGTCGGGGACAGGGGCCCAATCAGCCCCAGCATTTT. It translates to CASRGQGPNQPQHF.

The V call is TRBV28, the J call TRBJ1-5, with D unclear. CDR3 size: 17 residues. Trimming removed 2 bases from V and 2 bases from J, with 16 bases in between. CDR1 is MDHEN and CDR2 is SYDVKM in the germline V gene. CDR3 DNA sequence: TGTGCCAGCAGTTTACTCCCCCCTGGGCAGGGCAATCAGCCCCAGCATTTT. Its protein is CASSLLPPGQGNQPQHF.

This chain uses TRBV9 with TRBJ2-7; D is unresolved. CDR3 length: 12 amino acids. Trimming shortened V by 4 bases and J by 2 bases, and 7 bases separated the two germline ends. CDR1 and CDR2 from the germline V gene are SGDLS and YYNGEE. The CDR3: CASSPGPYEQYF. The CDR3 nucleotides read TGTGCCAGCAGCCCCGGCCCCTACGAGCAGTACTTC.

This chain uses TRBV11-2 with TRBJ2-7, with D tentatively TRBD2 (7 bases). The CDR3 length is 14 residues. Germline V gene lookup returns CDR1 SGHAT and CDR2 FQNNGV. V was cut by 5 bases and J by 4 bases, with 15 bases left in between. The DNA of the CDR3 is TGTGCCAGCAGCATCAACGGGGGGCGGTACGAGCAGTACTTC. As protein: CASSINGGRYEQYF.

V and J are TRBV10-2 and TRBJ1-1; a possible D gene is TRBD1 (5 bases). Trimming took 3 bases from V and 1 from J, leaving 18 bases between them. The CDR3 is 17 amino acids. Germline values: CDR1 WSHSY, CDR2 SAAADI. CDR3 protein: CASSEGWAGERNTEAFF. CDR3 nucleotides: TGCGCCAGCAGTGAAGGGTGGGCGGGGGAAAGGAACACTGAAGCTTTCTTT.

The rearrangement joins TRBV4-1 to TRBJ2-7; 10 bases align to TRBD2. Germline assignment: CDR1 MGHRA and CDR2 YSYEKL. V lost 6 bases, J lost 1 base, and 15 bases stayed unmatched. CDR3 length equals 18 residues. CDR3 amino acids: CASSPEASGSIGSYEQYF. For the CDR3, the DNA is TGCGCCAGCAGTCCAGAGGCTAGCGGGAGTATTGGGTCCTACGAGCAGTACTTC.

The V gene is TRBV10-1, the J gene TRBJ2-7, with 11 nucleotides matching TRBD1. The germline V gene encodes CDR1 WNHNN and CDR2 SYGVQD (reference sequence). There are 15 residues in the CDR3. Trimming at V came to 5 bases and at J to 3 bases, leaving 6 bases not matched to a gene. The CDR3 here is CASSSTGTGGYEQYF. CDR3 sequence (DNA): TGCGCCAGCAGTTCGACCGGGACAGGGGGCTACGAGCAGTACTTC.

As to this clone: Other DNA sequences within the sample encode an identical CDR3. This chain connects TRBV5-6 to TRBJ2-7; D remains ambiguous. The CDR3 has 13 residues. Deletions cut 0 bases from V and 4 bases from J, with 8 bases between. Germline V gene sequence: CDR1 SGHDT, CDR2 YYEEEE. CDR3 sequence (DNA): TGTGCCAGCAGCTTGGCTGCAGGATACGAGCAGTACTTC. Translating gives CASSLAAGYEQYF.

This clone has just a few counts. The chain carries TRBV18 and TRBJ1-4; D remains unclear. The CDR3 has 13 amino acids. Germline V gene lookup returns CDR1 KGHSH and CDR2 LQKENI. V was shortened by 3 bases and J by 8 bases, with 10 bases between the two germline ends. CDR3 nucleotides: TGTGCCAGCTCACCTCTCGATAAGGAAAAACTGTTTTTT. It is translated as CASSPLDKEKLFF. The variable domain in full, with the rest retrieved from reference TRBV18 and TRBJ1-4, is NAGVMQNPRHLVRRRGQEARLRCSPMKGHSHVYWYRQLPEEGLKFMVYLQKENIIDESGMPKERFSAEFPKEGPSILRIQQVVRGDSAAYFCASSPLDKEKLFFGSGTQLSVL.

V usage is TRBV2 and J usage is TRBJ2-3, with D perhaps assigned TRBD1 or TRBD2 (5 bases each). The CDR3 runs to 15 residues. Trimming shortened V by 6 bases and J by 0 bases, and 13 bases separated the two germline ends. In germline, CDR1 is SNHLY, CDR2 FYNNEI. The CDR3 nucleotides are TGTGCCAGCAGCTACCGGGACCGAAGCACAGATACGCAGTATTTT. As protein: CASSYRDRSTDTQYF.

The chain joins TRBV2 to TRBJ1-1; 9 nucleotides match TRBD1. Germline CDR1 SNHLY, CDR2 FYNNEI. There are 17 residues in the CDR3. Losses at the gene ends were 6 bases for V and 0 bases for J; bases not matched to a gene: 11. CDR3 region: CASRQSGTGTLNTEAFF. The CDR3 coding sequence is TGTGCCAGCAGACAATCCGGGACAGGGACTTTGAACACTGAAGCTTTCTTT.

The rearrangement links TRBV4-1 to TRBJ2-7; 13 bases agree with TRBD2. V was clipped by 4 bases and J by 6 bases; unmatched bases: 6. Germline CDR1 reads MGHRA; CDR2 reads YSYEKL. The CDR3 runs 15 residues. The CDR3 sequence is CASSRPTSGRTEQYF. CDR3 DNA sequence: TGCGCCAGCAGCCGACCGACTAGCGGGAGGACCGAGCAGTACTTC.

The CDR3 DNA sequence: TGTGCCAGCAGCGACCGGTGGGACCACAATGAGCAGTTCTTC. Translation gives CASSDRWDHNEQFF. The chain carries TRBV9 and TRBJ2-1, with D tentatively TRBD1 or TRBD2 (5 bases each). The CDR3 sequence is 14 residues long. Germline V gene lookup returns CDR1 SGDLS and CDR2 YYNGEE. Trimming shortened V by 3 bases and J by 5 bases, and 12 bases separated the two germline ends.